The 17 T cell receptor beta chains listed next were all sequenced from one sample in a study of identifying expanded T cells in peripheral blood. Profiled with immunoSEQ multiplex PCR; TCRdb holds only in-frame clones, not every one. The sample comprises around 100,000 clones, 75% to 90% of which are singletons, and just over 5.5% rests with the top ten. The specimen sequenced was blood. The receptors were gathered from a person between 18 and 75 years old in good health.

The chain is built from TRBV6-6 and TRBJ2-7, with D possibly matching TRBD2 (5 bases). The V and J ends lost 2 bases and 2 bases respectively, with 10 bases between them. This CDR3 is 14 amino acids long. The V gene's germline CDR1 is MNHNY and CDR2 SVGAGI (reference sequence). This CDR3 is CASSYSGGPYEQYF. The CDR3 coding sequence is TGTGCCAGCAGTTACAGCGGCGGCCCCTACGAGCAGTACTTC.

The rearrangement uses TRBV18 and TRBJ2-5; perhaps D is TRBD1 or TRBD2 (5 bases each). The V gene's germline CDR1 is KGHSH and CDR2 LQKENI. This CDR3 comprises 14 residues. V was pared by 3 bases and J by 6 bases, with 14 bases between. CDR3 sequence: CASSPGRGGQTQYF. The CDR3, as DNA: TGTGCCAGCTCACCGGGTCGTGGGGGACAGACCCAGTACTTC.

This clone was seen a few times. Here the CDR3 reads CASSLGGGARGYTF. The CDR3 bases are TGCGCCAGCAGCTTGGGTGGGGGAGCGCGTGGCTACACCTTC. This chain joins TRBV5-1 and TRBJ1-2, with a possible D match to TRBD1 (5 bases). The CDR3 runs 14 residues. Germline loops: CDR1 SGHRS, CDR2 YFSETQ. V was pared by 0 bases and J by 7 bases, with 13 bases between.

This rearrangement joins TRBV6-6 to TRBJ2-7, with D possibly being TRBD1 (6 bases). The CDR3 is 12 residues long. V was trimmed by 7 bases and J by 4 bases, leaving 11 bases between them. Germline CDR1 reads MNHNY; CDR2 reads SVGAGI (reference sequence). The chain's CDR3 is CASTSQGYEQYF. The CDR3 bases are TGTGCCAGCACCTCACAGGGATACGAGCAGTACTTC.

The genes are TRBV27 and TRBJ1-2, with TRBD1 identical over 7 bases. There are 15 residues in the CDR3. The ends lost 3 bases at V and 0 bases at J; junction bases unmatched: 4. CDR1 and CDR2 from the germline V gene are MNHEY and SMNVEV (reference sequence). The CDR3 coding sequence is TGTGCCAGCAGTTTGACGGACAGGCCTAACTATGGCTACACCTTC. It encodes CASSLTDRPNYGYTF.

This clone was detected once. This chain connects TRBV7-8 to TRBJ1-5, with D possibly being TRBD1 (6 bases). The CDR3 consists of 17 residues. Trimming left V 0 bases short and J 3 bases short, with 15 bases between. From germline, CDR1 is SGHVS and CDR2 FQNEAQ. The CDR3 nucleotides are TGTGCCAGCAGCTTAGCGCTTGGACAGTGGGACAATCAGCCCCAGCATTTT. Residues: CASSLALGQWDNQPQHF.

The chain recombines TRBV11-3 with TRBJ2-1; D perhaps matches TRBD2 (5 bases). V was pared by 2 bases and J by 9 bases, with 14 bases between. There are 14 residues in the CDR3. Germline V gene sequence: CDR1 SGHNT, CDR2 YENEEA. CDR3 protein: CASSLMASTPEQFF. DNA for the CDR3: TGTGCCAGCAGCTTAATGGCTAGCACCCCTGAGCAGTTCTTC. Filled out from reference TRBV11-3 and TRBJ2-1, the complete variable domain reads EAGVVQSPRYKIIEKKQPVAFWCNPISGHNTLYWYLQNLGQGPELLIRYENEEAVDDSQLPKDRFSAERLKGVDSTLKIQPAELGDSAVYLCASSLMASTPEQFFGPGTRLTVL.

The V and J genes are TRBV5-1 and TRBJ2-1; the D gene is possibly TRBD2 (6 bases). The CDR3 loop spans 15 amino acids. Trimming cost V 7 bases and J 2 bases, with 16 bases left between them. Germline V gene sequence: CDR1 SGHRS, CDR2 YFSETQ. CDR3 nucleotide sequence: TGCGCCAGCTCCATCCCGCGCGGGGCCTACAATGAGCAGTTCTTC. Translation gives CASSIPRGAYNEQFF.

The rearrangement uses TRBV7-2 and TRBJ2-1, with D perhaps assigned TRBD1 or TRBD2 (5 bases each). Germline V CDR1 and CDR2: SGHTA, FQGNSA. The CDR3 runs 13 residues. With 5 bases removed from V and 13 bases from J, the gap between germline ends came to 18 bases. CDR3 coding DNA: TGTGCCAGCAGCCCCCTTATGGGGGAGCGTCAGTTCTTC. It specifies CASSPLMGERQFF.

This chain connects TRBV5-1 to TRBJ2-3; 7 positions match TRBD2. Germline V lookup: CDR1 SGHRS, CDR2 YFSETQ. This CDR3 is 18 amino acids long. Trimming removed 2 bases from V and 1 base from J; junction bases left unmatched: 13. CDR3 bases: TGCGCCAGCAGCTTCACAAGGACCAGTGGGGGGGGCACAGATACGCAGTATTTT. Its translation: CASSFTRTSGGGTDTQYF.

CDR3 region: CASRPGQENTEAFF. Written as DNA, the CDR3 is TGTGCCAGCAGGCCGGGACAGGAGAACACTGAAGCTTTCTTT. V is TRBV6-4 and J is TRBJ1-1; 8 nucleotides align to TRBD1. Germline V gives CDR1 MRHNA, CDR2 SNTAGT. CDR3 length: 14 amino acids. V lost 6 bases to trimming and J lost 1 base; unmatched junction nucleotides: 4.

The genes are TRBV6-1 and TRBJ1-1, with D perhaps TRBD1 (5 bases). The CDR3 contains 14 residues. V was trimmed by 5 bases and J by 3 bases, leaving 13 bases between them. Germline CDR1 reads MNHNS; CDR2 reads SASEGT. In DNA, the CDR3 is TGTGCCAGCAGTTTACAGGTGACGGACACTGAAGCTTTCTTT. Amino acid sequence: CASSLQVTDTEAFF.

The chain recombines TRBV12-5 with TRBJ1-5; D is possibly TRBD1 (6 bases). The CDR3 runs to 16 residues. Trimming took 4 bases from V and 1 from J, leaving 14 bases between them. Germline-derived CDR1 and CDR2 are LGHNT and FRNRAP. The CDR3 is CASGSQGGLSNQPQHF. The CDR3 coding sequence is TGTGCTAGTGGTTCGCAAGGGGGTTTAAGCAATCAGCCCCAGCATTTT.

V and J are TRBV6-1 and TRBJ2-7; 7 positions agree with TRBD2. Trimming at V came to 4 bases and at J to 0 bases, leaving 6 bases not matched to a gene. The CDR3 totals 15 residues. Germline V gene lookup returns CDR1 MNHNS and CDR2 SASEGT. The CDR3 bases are TGTGCCAGCAGTGCATCTAGCGGCGCCTCCTACGAGCAGTACTTC. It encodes CASSASSGASYEQYF.

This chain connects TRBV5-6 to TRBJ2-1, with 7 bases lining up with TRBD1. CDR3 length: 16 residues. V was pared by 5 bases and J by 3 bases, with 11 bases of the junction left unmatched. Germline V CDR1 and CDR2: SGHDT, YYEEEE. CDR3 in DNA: TGTGCCAGCAGGTACTCGCCGGGACAGATCTACAATGAGCAGTTCTTC. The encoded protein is CASRYSPGQIYNEQFF.

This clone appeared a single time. The CDR3 protein is CASSPERRISGNTIYF. The CDR3 DNA reads as TGTGCCAGCAGTCCAGAACGACGGATCTCTGGAAACACCATATATTTT. The genes are TRBV2 and TRBJ1-3; D is unresolved. The CDR3 loop spans 16 amino acids. V was cut by 5 bases and J by 0 bases, with 14 bases left in between. Germline assignment: CDR1 SNHLY and CDR2 FYNNEI.

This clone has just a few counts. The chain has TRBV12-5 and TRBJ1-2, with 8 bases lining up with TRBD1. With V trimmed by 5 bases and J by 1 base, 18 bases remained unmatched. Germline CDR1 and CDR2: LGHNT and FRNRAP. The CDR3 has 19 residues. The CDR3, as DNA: TGTGCTAGTGGTCGGGGACAGGCGGCCTCTGGGGTGCGTAACTATGGCTACACCTTC. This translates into CASGRGQAASGVRNYGYTF.